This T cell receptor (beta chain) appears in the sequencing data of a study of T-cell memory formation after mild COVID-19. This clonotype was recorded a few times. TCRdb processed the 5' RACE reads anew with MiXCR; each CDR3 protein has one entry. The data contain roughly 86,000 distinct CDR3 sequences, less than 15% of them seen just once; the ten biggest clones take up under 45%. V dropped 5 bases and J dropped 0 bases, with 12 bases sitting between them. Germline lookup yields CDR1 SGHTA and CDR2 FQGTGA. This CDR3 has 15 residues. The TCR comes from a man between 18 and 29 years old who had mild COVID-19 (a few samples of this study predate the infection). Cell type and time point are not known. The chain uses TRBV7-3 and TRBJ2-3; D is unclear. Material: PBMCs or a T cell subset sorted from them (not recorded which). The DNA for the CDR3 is TGTGCCAGCAGCCCCCGGACGACTAGCACAGATACGCAGTATTTT. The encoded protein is CASSPRTTSTDTQYF.